These 25 T cell receptor beta chains were all obtained from the same sample, sequenced in a study of blood T cell repertoires in COVID-19. Assay: immunoSEQ multiplex PCR; the TCRdb copy retains only in-frame clones and omits some. The sample shows over 200,000 clones, 81% of them seen only once. Material: peripheral blood. The origin of the receptors is a woman of 80 years or more with acute or convalescent COVID-19.

The genes are TRBV6-1 and TRBJ1-5, with D unclear. Germline CDR1 is MNHNS and CDR2 is SASEGT. The CDR3 sequence is 13 residues long. V lost 2 bases and J 5 bases, leaving 7 bases between the germline ends. CDR3 residues: CASSERLDQPQHF. The CDR3 DNA follows: TGTGCCAGCAGTGAACGATTAGATCAGCCCCAGCATTTT.

V usage is TRBV25-1 and J usage is TRBJ1-3; TRBD1 matches 9 bases. CDR1 is MGHDK and CDR2 is SYGVNS in the germline V gene. This CDR3 comprises 16 residues. V gave up 3 bases and J gave up 4 bases; unmatched junction bases: 7. This CDR3 is CASSEAPGTGGNTIYF. For the CDR3, the DNA is TGTGCCAGCAGTGAGGCCCCGGGGACAGGGGGAAACACCATATATTTT. The full variable domain, in which reference TRBV25-1 and TRBJ1-3 provide the parts outside the CDR3, is EADIYQTPRYLVIGTGKKITLECSQTMGHDKMYWYQQDPGMELHLIHYSYGVNSTEKGDLSSESTVSRIRTEHFPLTLESARPSHTSQYLCASSEAPGTGGNTIYFGEGSWLTVV.

The chain has TRBV7-5 and TRBJ1-2; the table names TRBD1, a call not compared with the DNA. TRBV7-5 is listed as a pseudogene. The CDR3 consists of 15 residues. CDR3 residues: CARSLGGTGCSGYTF. CDR3 nucleotides: TGTGCCAGAAGCCTAGGCGGGACAGGGTGTAGTGGCTACACCTTC.

The V call is TRBV14, the J call TRBJ1-1, with 7 bases identical to TRBD1. The CDR3 contains 12 residues. V dropped 4 bases and J dropped 6; count of bases not matched to a gene: 2. The germline V gene has CDR1 SGHDN and CDR2 FVKESK. CDR3: CASSRGTAEAFF. The CDR3 DNA is TGTGCCAGCAGCCGAGGGACAGCTGAAGCTTTCTTT.

The rearrangement links TRBV20-1 to TRBJ2-7; possible D gene TRBD2, 6 bases. Trimming removed 5 bases from V and 4 bases from J, with 9 bases in between. The CDR3 runs to 11 residues. The V gene's germline CDR1 is DFQATT and CDR2 SNEGSKA (reference sequence). The CDR3 DNA is TGCAGTGCTCGCCGGGAGTACGAGCAGTACTTC. It yields the protein CSARREYEQYF.

V gene TRBV25-1 combines with J gene TRBJ1-4; 7 bases match TRBD1. Germline CDR1 is MGHDK and CDR2 is SYGVNS. Germline trimming cut 5 bases from V and 0 bases from J; bases unmatched to any gene: 9. This CDR3 is built from 17 residues. The CDR3 region is CASSRTGAWATNEKLFF. The CDR3 nucleotides read TGTGCCAGCAGTAGGACAGGCGCCTGGGCAACTAATGAAAAACTGTTTTTT.

This chain uses TRBV30 with TRBJ1-5; unclear D gene. Germline CDR1 is GTSNPN and CDR2 is SVGIG (reference sequence). The CDR3 extends over 16 amino acids. The V end was cut by 0 bases, the J end by 0 bases, with 12 bases between. CDR3 nucleotides: TGTGCCTGGAGTGTACACAGAGGGTCTAGCAATCAGCCCCAGCATTTT. It codes for CAWSVHRGSSNQPQHF.

The chain has TRBV21-1 and TRBJ2-2; the DNA was not compared with TRBD2, the D call given in the table. TRBV21-1 is annotated as a pseudogene. The CDR3 is 20 amino acids. The chain's CDR3 is CASSKKGTSGGRWYTGELFF. The DNA of the CDR3 is TGTGCCAGCAGCAAAAAAGGGACTAGCGGGGGGCGTTGGTACACCGGGGAGCTGTTTTTT.

The gene calls are TRBV3-1 (or the pseudogene TRBV3-2) and TRBJ1-5; 9 nucleotides match TRBD1. Per the germline V gene, CDR1 is LGHDT and CDR2 is YNNKEL (reference sequence). The CDR3 totals 14 residues. J was trimmed by 6 bases and V by 4 bases; bases with no gene match: 4. In DNA, the CDR3 is TGTGCCAGCAGCCGGGACAGGGTGAGTCAGCCCCAGCATTTT. Translating gives CASSRDRVSQPQHF.

This clone was seen only once. Other DNA sequences from this sample encode an identical CDR3 as well. This chain uses TRBV5-1 with TRBJ2-5, with TRBD2 as a possible D gene (6 bases). The germline gives CDR1 SGHRS, CDR2 YFSETQ. The CDR3 is 13 amino acids. V was pared by 2 bases and J by 5 bases, with 10 bases between. In DNA, the CDR3 is TGCGCCAGCAGCTTTGCTAGCGAGGAGACCCAGTACTTC. Translating gives CASSFASEETQYF.

The chain couples TRBV7-8 to TRBJ1-1, with 7 nucleotides matching TRBD1. V lost 3 bases to trimming and J lost 0 bases; unmatched junction nucleotides: 10. Per germline, CDR1 SGHVS and CDR2 FQNEAQ. The CDR3 consists of 17 residues. CDR3 amino acids: CASSLLGGLLVNTEAFF. The DNA of the CDR3 is TGTGCCAGCAGCTTGTTAGGGGGCCTCCTCGTGAACACTGAAGCTTTCTTT.

The CDR3 spells CASSLVVLSNEQFF. The CDR3 region has the DNA TGTGCCAGCAGCTTAGTTGTTCTTTCCAATGAGCAGTTCTTC. J is TRBJ2-1 and V is TRBV7-2; D unclear. The CDR3 extends over 14 amino acids. Trimming pared 1 base from V and 6 bases from J, leaving 10 bases between. CDR1 and CDR2 (germline): SGHTA, FQGNSA.

J is TRBJ1-5 and V is TRBV10-3; 8 nucleotides align to TRBD1. The CDR3 loop spans 15 amino acids. The J segment lost 3 bases and the V segment lost 2 bases, leaving 3 bases of the junction unmatched. The germline V gene has CDR1 ENHRY and CDR2 SYGVKD. The CDR3 DNA reads TGTGCCATCAGTGAGGGGACAGGCATCAATCAGCCCCAGCATTTT. This sequence encodes CAISEGTGINQPQHF.

This chain links TRBV28 with TRBJ1-5, with D perhaps TRBD1 (5 bases). CDR3 length: 14 amino acids. Germline loops: CDR1 MDHEN, CDR2 SYDVKM. V was trimmed by 8 bases and J by 4 bases, leaving 15 bases between them. CDR3 sequence: CASVGFGGNQPQHF. The CDR3, as DNA: TGTGCCAGCGTGGGCTTCGGGGGTAATCAGCCCCAGCATTTT. Complete variable domain (other parts from reference TRBV28 and TRBJ1-5): DVKVTQSSRYLVKRTGEKVFLECVQDMDHENMFWYRQDPGLGLRLIYFSYDVKMKEKGDIPEGYSVSREKKERFSLILESASTNQTSMYLCASVGFGGNQPQHFGDGTRLSIL.

The rearrangement links TRBV15 to TRBJ2-5, with 10 bases that match TRBD1. Germline-derived CDR1 and CDR2 are LNHNV and YYDKDF (reference sequence). Germline trimming cut 3 bases from V and 1 base from J; bases unmatched to any gene: 23. The CDR3 length is 22 residues. CDR3 loop: CATSSFWWRQGAQGTPQETQYF. The CDR3 DNA follows: TGTGCCACCAGCAGTTTCTGGTGGCGACAGGGGGCGCAAGGGACTCCCCAAGAGACCCAGTACTTC.

The rearrangement joins TRBV7-2 to TRBJ1-2; D is perhaps TRBD1 (6 bases). V lost 1 base to trimming and J lost 5 bases, with 20 bases between them. Germline assignment: CDR1 SGHTA and CDR2 FQGNSA. The CDR3 covers 17 residues. CDR3 protein: CASSLGENGQRVYGYTF. The CDR3 DNA reads TGTGCCAGCAGCTTAGGGGAAAATGGACAGAGGGTTTATGGCTACACCTTC.

This clone was observed a handful of times. The chain joins TRBV28 to TRBJ1-5; maybe TRBD1 (5 bases). This CDR3 is built from 15 residues. CDR1 and CDR2 from the germline V gene are MDHEN and SYDVKM. Between the trimmed V and J ends, which lost 6 bases and 6 bases, there was a span of 18 bases. For the CDR3, the DNA is TGTGCCAGCAGCACTTCGGGAGGCGGGGGTCAGCCCCAGCATTTT. It encodes CASSTSGGGGQPQHF.

This clone occurred once. The genes are TRBV19 and TRBJ1-5; 10 bases line up with TRBD1. J lost 8 bases, V lost 7 bases, and 11 bases had no gene match. CDR1 is LNHDA, CDR2 SQIVND, per germline (reference sequence). The length of the CDR3 is 15 residues. The CDR3, as DNA: TGTGCCAGTAACCCGGGACAGGGGACCTTTAAGCCCCAGCATTTT. Encoded protein: CASNPGQGTFKPQHF.

The genes are TRBV5-1 and TRBJ1-4; 9 nucleotides agree with TRBD1. This CDR3 has 17 amino acids. CDR1 SGHRS and CDR2 YFSETQ come from the germline V gene. J lost 2 bases, V lost 0 bases, and 5 bases had no gene match. The CDR3 spells CASSLVLQGATNEKLFF. For the CDR3, the DNA is TGCGCCAGCAGCTTGGTTCTACAGGGGGCTACTAATGAAAAACTGTTTTTT.

This sequence joins TRBV6-5 and TRBJ2-5; D uncertain. CDR1 and CDR2 (germline): MNHEY, SVGAGI. The CDR3 runs 11 residues. V shed 5 bases and J shed 3 bases, with 4 bases lying between them. The CDR3 reads CASSLEETQYF. The CDR3 DNA reads as TGTGCCAGCAGTCTAGAAGAGACCCAGTACTTC.

This clone was observed once. This CDR3 is CASSEAPGQNQPQHF. CDR3 bases: TGTGCCAGCAGTGAGGCACCGGGACAGAATCAGCCCCAGCATTTT. V is TRBV2 and J is TRBJ1-5, with 7 bases lining up with TRBD1. Germline assignment: CDR1 SNHLY and CDR2 FYNNEI. The J segment lost 4 bases and the V segment lost 3 bases, leaving 6 bases of the junction unmatched. This CDR3 has 15 amino acids. Full variable domain (outside the CDR3, taken from reference TRBV2 and TRBJ1-5): EPEVTQTPSHQVTQMGQEVILRCVPISNHLYFYWYRQILGQKVEFLVSFYNNEISEKSEIFDDQFSVERPDGSNFTLKIRSTKLEDSAMYFCASSEAPGQNQPQHFGDGTRLSIL.

This chain joins TRBV28 and TRBJ1-6, with D possibly being TRBD1 (5 bases). The CDR3 consists of 15 residues. CDR1 and CDR2 (germline): MDHEN, SYDVKM. V shed 7 bases and J shed 6 bases, with 16 bases lying between them. The chain's CDR3 is CASKDTLGVNSPLHF. CDR3 DNA sequence: TGTGCCAGCAAAGACACCCTAGGGGTTAATTCACCCCTCCACTTT.

The genes are TRBV6-2 or TRBV6-3 and TRBJ1-2; possible D gene TRBD1, 5 bases. Trimming removed 0 bases from V and 9 bases from J, with 14 bases in between. The CDR3 runs to 14 residues. CDR1 is MNHEY and CDR2 is SVGEGT in the germline V gene. CDR3 nucleotide sequence: TGTGCCAGCAGTTACTCGCGATTGGGGGGAAGCTACACCTTC. Translation gives CASSYSRLGGSYTF.

This chain connects TRBV5-4 to TRBJ1-4; 8 bases are shared with TRBD1. The J segment lost 7 bases and the V segment lost 4 bases, leaving 6 bases of the junction unmatched. The CDR3 sequence is 14 residues long. CDR1 is SGHNT, CDR2 YYREEE, per germline (reference sequence). For the CDR3, the DNA is TGTGCCAGCAGCGGGGCAGGGGGCGTTGAAAAACTGTTTTTT. Translating it yields CASSGAGGVEKLFF.

The rearrangement uses TRBV3-1 (or the pseudogene TRBV3-2) and TRBJ2-1, with TRBD2 as a possible D gene (5 bases). This CDR3 comprises 20 residues. V was cut by 0 bases and J by 0 bases, with 21 bases left in between. Germline CDR1 is LGHDT and CDR2 is YNNKEL (reference sequence). CDR3 protein: CASSQDLRGLRMSSYNEQFF. The CDR3 nucleotides read TGTGCCAGCAGCCAAGATCTTCGCGGGCTGAGAATGAGCTCCTACAATGAGCAGTTCTTC.